This TCR beta chain was sequenced for a study of blood T cell repertoires in COVID-19. Study details: Sites across the United States, Italy and Spain contributed samples from acute and convalescent COVID-19. From T cells, B-cell-depleted T cells, or PBMCs came the material, which was cDNA or gDNA.

Germline CDR1 and CDR2: SQVTM and ANQGSEA. V was clipped by 8 bases and J by 2 bases; unmatched bases: 21. The CDR3 totals 17 residues. Authors' processing steps: Nucleated cell counts were estimated from reference gene primer amplification. Libraries were prepared by immunoSEQ multiplex PCR; TCRdb keeps only in-frame clonotypes and omits some of them. That table is the source of V, J and clone size, and D and trimming were worked out from the DNA. The data contain around 250,000 clones, roughly 85% of them singletons. The chain couples TRBV29-1 to TRBJ2-7; 7 bases map to TRBD1. The source of this sequence is a woman aged 18-35 years with acute or convalescent COVID-19. Sequencing input: peripheral blood. The CDR3 protein is CSIKALGGQAHTYEQYF. CDR3 nucleotides: TGCAGCATCAAAGCCCTTGGCGGACAGGCCCACACCTACGAGCAGTACTTC.